This TCR beta chain was recorded in a study of blood T cell repertoires in COVID-19. Whole-study context: Some COVID-19 samples were acute and others convalescent; all came from the United States, Italy and Spain. T cells, B-cell-depleted T cells, or PBMCs supplied cDNA or gDNA.

As originally analysed: Amplifying reference gene primers gave estimates of nucleated cell counts. Generated by immunoSEQ multiplex PCR, the TCRdb table keeps only in-frame clones and is missing some. That table supplies the V and J calls and clone size; D and trimming were determined from the DNA. The table includes 100,000 to 120,000 clones, approximately 70% detected once. The CDR3 is 12 residues long. Deletions cut 4 bases from V and 7 bases from J, with 10 bases between. The TCR sequence derives from a woman in her forties with acute or convalescent COVID-19. Sequenced sample: peripheral blood. This rearrangement joins TRBV12-3 or TRBV12-4 to TRBJ1-2, with D perhaps TRBD1 (6 bases). As DNA, the CDR3 is TGTGCCAGCAGTTCTTGGGGGCTTGGCTACACCTTC. It codes for CASSSWGLGYTF.